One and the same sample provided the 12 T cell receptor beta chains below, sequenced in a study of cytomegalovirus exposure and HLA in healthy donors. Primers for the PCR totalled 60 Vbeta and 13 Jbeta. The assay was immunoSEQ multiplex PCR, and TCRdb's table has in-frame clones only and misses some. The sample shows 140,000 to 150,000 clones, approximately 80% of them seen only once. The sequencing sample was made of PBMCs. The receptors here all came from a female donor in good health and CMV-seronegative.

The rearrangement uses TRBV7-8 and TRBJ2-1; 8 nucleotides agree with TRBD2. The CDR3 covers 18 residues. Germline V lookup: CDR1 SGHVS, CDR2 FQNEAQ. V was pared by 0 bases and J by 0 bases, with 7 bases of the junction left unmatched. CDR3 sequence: CASSLARTSLGSYNEQFF. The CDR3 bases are TGTGCCAGCAGCTTAGCCCGGACTAGCCTTGGCTCCTACAATGAGCAGTTCTTC.

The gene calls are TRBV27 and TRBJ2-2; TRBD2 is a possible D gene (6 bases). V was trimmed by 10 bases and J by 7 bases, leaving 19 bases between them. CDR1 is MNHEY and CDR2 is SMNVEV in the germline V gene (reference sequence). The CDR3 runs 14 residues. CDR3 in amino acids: CATPGGDYGGELFF. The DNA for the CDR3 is TGTGCCACCCCGGGCGGGGATTACGGCGGGGAGCTGTTTTTT.

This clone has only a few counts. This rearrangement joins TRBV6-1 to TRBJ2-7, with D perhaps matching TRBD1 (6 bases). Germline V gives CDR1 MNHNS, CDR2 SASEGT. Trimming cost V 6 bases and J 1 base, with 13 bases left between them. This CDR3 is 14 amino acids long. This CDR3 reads CASRGTGQSYEQYF. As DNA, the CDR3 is TGTGCCAGCAGAGGAACAGGACAGTCCTACGAGCAGTACTTC.

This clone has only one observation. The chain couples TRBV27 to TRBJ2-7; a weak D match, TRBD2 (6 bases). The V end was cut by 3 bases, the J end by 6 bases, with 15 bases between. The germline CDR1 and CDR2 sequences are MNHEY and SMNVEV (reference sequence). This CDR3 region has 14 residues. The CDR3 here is CASSFWQGGGEQYF. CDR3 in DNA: TGTGCCAGCAGTTTTTGGCAGGGAGGAGGCGAGCAGTACTTC.

The CDR3 loop is CATSKGGLTGELFF. Here the CDR3 DNA reads TGTGCCACCAGCAAGGGGGGGCTCACCGGGGAGCTGTTTTTT. The V and J genes are TRBV15 and TRBJ2-2; maybe TRBD2 (7 bases). This CDR3 comprises 14 residues. CDR1 is LNHNV and CDR2 is YYDKDF in the germline V gene (reference sequence). V lost 4 bases to trimming and J lost 4 bases, with 10 bases between them.

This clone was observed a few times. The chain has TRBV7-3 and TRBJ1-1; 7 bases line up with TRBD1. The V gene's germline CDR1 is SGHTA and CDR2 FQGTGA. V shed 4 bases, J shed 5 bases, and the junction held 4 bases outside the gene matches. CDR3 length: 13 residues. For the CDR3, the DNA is TGTGCCAGCAGCTCCCAGGGGGGTACTGAAGCTTTCTTT. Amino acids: CASSSQGGTEAFF. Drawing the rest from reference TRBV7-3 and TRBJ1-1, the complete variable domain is GAGVSQTPSNKVTEKGKYVELRCDPISGHTALYWYRQSLGQGPEFLIYFQGTGAADDSGLPNDRFFAVRPEGSVSTLKIQRTERGDSAVYLCASSSQGGTEAFFGQGTRLTVV.

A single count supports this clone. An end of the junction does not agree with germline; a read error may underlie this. CDR3 protein: CASSAGLAVTGTQYF. The CDR3 DNA is TGTGCCAGCAGTGCGGGACTAGCGGTCACAGGTACGCAGTATTTT. This sequence joins TRBV28 and TRBJ2-3, with 11 nucleotides matching TRBD2. The CDR3 is 15 amino acids. From germline, CDR1 is MDHEN and CDR2 SYDVKM.

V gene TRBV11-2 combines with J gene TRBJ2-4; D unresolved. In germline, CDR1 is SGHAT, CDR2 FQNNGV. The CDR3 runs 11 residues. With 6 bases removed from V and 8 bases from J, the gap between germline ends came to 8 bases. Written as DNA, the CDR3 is TGTGCCAGCAGGCGTGCGGACATTCAGTACTTC. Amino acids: CASRRADIQYF.

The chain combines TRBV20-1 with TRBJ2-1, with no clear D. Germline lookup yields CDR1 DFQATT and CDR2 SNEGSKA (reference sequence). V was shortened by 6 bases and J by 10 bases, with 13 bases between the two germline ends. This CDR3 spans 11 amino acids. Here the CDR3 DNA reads TGCAGTGCCCGAGATCGTCCGGAGCAGTTCTTC. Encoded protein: CSARDRPEQFF.

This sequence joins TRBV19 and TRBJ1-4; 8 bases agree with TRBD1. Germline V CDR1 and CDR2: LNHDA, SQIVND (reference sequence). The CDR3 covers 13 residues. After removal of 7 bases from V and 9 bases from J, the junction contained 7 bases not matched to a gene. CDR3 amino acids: CASTWTGWQKLFF. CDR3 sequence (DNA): TGTGCCAGTACCTGGACAGGGTGGCAAAAACTGTTTTTT.

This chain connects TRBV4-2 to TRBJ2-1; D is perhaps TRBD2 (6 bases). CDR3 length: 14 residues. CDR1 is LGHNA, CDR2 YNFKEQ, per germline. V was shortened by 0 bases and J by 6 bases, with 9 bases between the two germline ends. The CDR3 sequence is CASSQELAGNEQFF. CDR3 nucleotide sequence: TGTGCCAGCAGCCAAGAACTAGCAGGCAATGAGCAGTTCTTC.

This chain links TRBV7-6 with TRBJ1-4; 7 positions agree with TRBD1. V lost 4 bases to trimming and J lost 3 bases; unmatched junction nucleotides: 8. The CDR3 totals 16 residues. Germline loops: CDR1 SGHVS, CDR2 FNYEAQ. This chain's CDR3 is CASSSGVQGANEKLFF. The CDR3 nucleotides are TGTGCCAGCAGCTCCGGGGTGCAGGGGGCTAATGAAAAACTGTTTTTT.